This entry describes one T cell receptor (beta chain). The data were obtained in a study of blood T cell repertoires in COVID-19. Study-level background: Material from acute and convalescent COVID-19 was sourced from the United States, Italy and Spain. PBMCs, B-cell-depleted T cells, or T cells provided the cDNA or gDNA that made up the material.

V lost 4 bases and J lost 0; bases outside the gene matches: 5. The CDR3 has 15 residues. Per germline, CDR1 SGHRS and CDR2 YFSETQ. Produced via immunoSEQ multiplex PCR; TCRdb's table is partial and in-frame only. Here the sample spans tens of thousands of clones, roughly four fifths being singletons. Input material: peripheral blood. This sequence joins TRBV5-1 and TRBJ2-3, with 7 bases lining up with TRBD1. The receptor's source is a woman older than 75 with acute or convalescent COVID-19. CDR3 in DNA: TGCGCCAGCAGCCCCGAGGGGGCTAGCACAGATACGCAGTATTTT. Protein sequence: CASSPEGASTDTQYF. Complete variable domain (other parts from reference TRBV5-1 and TRBJ2-3): KAGVTQTPRYLIKTRGQQVTLSCSPISGHRSVSWYQQTPGQGLQFLFEYFSETQRNKGNFPGRFSGRQFSNSRSEMNVSTLELGDSALYLCASSPEGASTDTQYFGPGTRLTVL.